This T cell receptor (beta chain) was sequenced in a study of blood T cell repertoires in COVID-19. Study in general: The United States, Italy and Spain provided the acute and convalescent COVID-19 samples.

Participants came from about two dozen US areas, aged about 18 to 89 years. The study assigned cohorts using participant-reported clinical history. This clone showed up just once. Germline V CDR1 and CDR2: MGHDK, SYGVNS. This CDR3 has 14 residues. The junction had 4 bases not matched to a gene; V was cut back by 4 bases and J by 4 bases. As handled by the study authors: From reference gene primer amplification, estimates of nucleated cell counts were derived. TCRdb keeps only in-frame clones here, not all; method: immunoSEQ multiplex PCR. V and J calls and clone size are those listed in that table; D and trimming were worked out from the DNA. Of 330,000 or so clones listed, about 88% are singletons.

The chain joins TRBV25-1 to TRBJ2-1; 7 bases are shared with TRBD1. The sequenced sample was PBMCs or T cells enriched from blood (not recorded which). The receptor was isolated from a woman aged 30 to 39 who had recovered from COVID-19. The CDR3 reads CASSGQGYYNEQFF. In DNA, the CDR3 is TGTGCCAGCAGTGGACAGGGCTATTACAATGAGCAGTTCTTC. The whole variable domain, filled in from reference TRBV25-1 and TRBJ2-1, reads EADIYQTPRYLVIGTGKKITLECSQTMGHDKMYWYQQDPGMELHLIHYSYGVNSTEKGDLSSESTVSRIRTEHFPLTLESARPSHTSQYLCASSGQGYYNEQFFGPGTRLTVL.